These 19 T cell receptor beta chains originate from one sample sequenced in a study of blood T cell repertoires in COVID-19. TCRdb keeps only in-frame clones here, not all; method: immunoSEQ multiplex PCR. The sample carries around 290,000 clones, around 89% recorded once. Sequenced input: PBMCs or T cells enriched from blood (not recorded which). All receptors come from a woman aged 55-70 years in a cohort exposed to, infected with or recovered from COVID-19 (not recorded which).

As regards this clone: The sample carries other DNA sequences with the same CDR3. The chain recombines TRBV4-3 with TRBJ2-1; D is possibly TRBD1 (5 bases). Germline lookup yields CDR1 LGHNA and CDR2 YSLEER. V was clipped by 0 bases and J by 2 bases, with 8 bases between them. The CDR3 consists of 15 residues. The CDR3 is CASSQETGTYNEQFF. In DNA, the CDR3 is TGCGCCAGCAGCCAAGAAACAGGAACCTACAATGAGCAGTTCTTC.

The V and J genes are TRBV7-6 and TRBJ2-3; a weak D match, TRBD2 (6 bases). The CDR3 has 15 residues. Trimming left V 1 base short and J 6 bases short, with 14 bases between. CDR1 and CDR2 (germline): SGHVS, FNYEAQ. CDR3 nucleotide sequence: TGTGCCAGCAGCTTAGGACTAGTTGGTCTGGATACGCAGTATTTT. Its protein is CASSLGLVGLDTQYF. The full variable domain, completed using reference TRBV7-6 and TRBJ2-3, is GAGVSQSPRYKVTKRGQDVALRCDPISGHVSLYWYRQALGQGPEFLTYFNYEAQQDKSGLPNDRFSAERPEGSISTLTIQRTEQRDSAMYRCASSLGLVGLDTQYFGPGTRLTVL.

V is TRBV27 and J is TRBJ2-5, with 8 bases lining up with TRBD1. Trimming at V came to 6 bases and at J to 5 bases, leaving 8 bases not matched to a gene. The CDR3 runs 14 residues. The germline gives CDR1 MNHEY, CDR2 SMNVEV (reference sequence). The CDR3 sequence: CASSPQGATETQYF. CDR3 nucleotides: TGTGCCAGCAGCCCGCAGGGGGCGACGGAGACCCAGTACTTC.

This clone was observed once. The rearrangement joins TRBV19 to TRBJ2-1, with TRBD2 matching over 10 bases. The V and J ends lost 6 bases and 5 bases, in that order; junction bases with no gene match: 4. Looked up from germline, CDR1 is LNHDA and CDR2 is SQIVND (reference sequence). The CDR3 loop spans 14 amino acids. As DNA, the CDR3 is TGTGCCAGTAGGGTACTAGCGGGGAACAATGAGCAGTTCTTC. As protein: CASRVLAGNNEQFF. The complete variable domain, with remaining parts taken from reference TRBV19 and TRBJ2-1, reads DGGITQSPKYLFRKEGQNVTLSCEQNLNHDAMYWYRQDPGQGLRLIYYSQIVNDFQKGDIAEGYSVSREKKESFPLTVTSAQKNPTAFYLCASRVLAGNNEQFFGPGTRLTVL.

The chain recombines TRBV25-1 with TRBJ2-4; D possibly corresponds to TRBD1 (5 bases). This CDR3 comprises 15 residues. Per the germline V gene, CDR1 is MGHDK and CDR2 is SYGVNS. Trimming took off 3 bases at V and 0 bases at J, with 9 bases between the two ends. In DNA form, the CDR3 reads TGTGCCAGCAGTGACCGACAGCTAGCCAAAAACATTCAGTACTTC. It is translated as CASSDRQLAKNIQYF.

J is TRBJ2-7 and V is TRBV6-5, with 8 nucleotides matching TRBD1. After removal of 8 bases from V and 3 bases from J, the junction contained 6 bases not matched to a gene. From germline, CDR1 is MNHEY and CDR2 SVGAGI. The CDR3 has 13 amino acids. CDR3 nucleotide sequence: TGTGCCAGCTACGGACAGGGATACTACGAGCAGTACTTC. This gives the protein CASYGQGYYEQYF.

The chain is built from TRBV20-1 and TRBJ1-5; D not resolved. V lost 3 bases and J lost 1, with 10 bases in between. Per the germline V gene, CDR1 is DFQATT and CDR2 is SNEGSKA (reference sequence). This CDR3 contains 14 residues. The DNA of the CDR3 is TGCAGTGCTAGTTCACAGCTGAGCAATCAGCCCCAGCATTTT. It specifies CSASSQLSNQPQHF.

This rearrangement joins TRBV30 to TRBJ1-2; the D gene is possibly TRBD1 (6 bases). V lost 0 bases and J lost 7, with 15 bases in between. In germline, CDR1 is GTSNPN, CDR2 SVGIG (reference sequence). The CDR3 covers 14 residues. This chain's CDR3 is CAWSVGASGGGYTF. The CDR3 DNA is TGTGCCTGGAGTGTGGGGGCATCGGGAGGTGGCTACACCTTC. Full variable domain (remainder filled in from reference TRBV30 and TRBJ1-2): SQTIHQWPATLVQPVGSPLSLECTVEGTSNPNLYWYRQAAGRGLQLLFYSVGIGQISSEVPQNLSASRPQDRQFILSSKKLLLSDSGFYLCAWSVGASGGGYTFGSGTRLTVV.

This sequence joins TRBV29-1 and TRBJ2-3; 11 bases agree with TRBD2. The CDR3 covers 17 residues. Germline V lookup: CDR1 SQVTM, CDR2 ANQGSEA. The junction had 12 bases not matched to a gene; V was cut back by 4 bases and J by 3 bases. The DNA of the CDR3 is TGCAGCGTTGTTGTTTTTCAAGGACTAGCGGGTACAGATACGCAGTATTTT. Translation: CSVVVFQGLAGTDTQYF.

The chain employs TRBV5-1 and TRBJ1-1, with 8 positions matching TRBD1. CDR1 and CDR2 from the germline V gene are SGHRS and YFSETQ. Trimming cost V 4 bases and J 1 base; bases outside gene matches: 15. This CDR3 region has 18 residues. CDR3 DNA sequence: TGCGCCAGCAGCGGGCGACAGGGGCGAAAACTAACGAACACTGAAGCTTTCTTT. Protein: CASSGRQGRKLTNTEAFF.

This sequence joins TRBV13 and TRBJ2-5; 12 bases agree with TRBD2. V was pared by 5 bases and J by 5 bases, with 9 bases of the junction left unmatched. From germline, CDR1 is PRHDT and CDR2 FYEKMQ (reference sequence). The CDR3 consists of 16 residues. The CDR3 nucleotides are TGTGCCAGCAGCCCCAGACTAGCGGGAGAAGGGGAGACCCAGTACTTC. Residues: CASSPRLAGEGETQYF.

The chain carries TRBV7-9 and TRBJ1-2, with D possibly being TRBD1 (6 bases). V was cut by 5 bases and J by 0 bases, with 16 bases left in between. CDR3 size: 16 residues. Germline CDR1 reads SEHNR; CDR2 reads FQNEAQ (reference sequence). In DNA form, the CDR3 reads TGTGCCAGCAGCAGAAAACAGGGACCTCCTAACTATGGCTACACCTTC. It translates to CASSRKQGPPNYGYTF. Full variable domain (outside the CDR3, taken from reference TRBV7-9 and TRBJ1-2): DTGVSQNPRHKITKRGQNVTFRCDPISEHNRLYWYRQTLGQGPEFLTYFQNEAQLEKSRLLSDRFSAERPKGSFSTLEIQRTEQGDSAMYLCASSRKQGPPNYGYTFGSGTRLTVV.

In its sample, this clone was seen many times. The chain carries TRBV23-1 and TRBJ2-7, with D perhaps matching TRBD1 (5 bases). TRBV23-1 is marked as an open reading frame, function uncertain. V lost 0 bases to trimming and J lost 4 bases, with 10 bases between them. The CDR3 totals 14 residues. CDR3 bases: TGCGCCAGCAGTCAATCGATCAGGGCATACGAGCAGTACTTC. As protein: CASSQSIRAYEQYF.

J is TRBJ1-1 and V is TRBV2; 9 nucleotides line up with TRBD1. This CDR3 region has 15 residues. The germline V gene encodes CDR1 SNHLY and CDR2 FYNNEI. After removal of 7 bases from V and 1 base from J, the junction contained 7 bases not matched to a gene. CDR3 nucleotides: TGTGCCAGCAAACCGGGACAGGGAACGAACACTGAAGCTTTCTTT. It translates to CASKPGQGTNTEAFF.

This clone has only a few counts. The gene calls are TRBV7-6 and TRBJ2-1, with D uncertain. Germline-derived CDR1 and CDR2 are SGHVS and FNYEAQ. The CDR3 loop spans 12 amino acids. Trimming removed 5 bases at V and 4 bases at J, with 6 bases between. The CDR3 region is CASSTRYNEQFF. The CDR3, as DNA: TGTGCCAGCAGCACCAGGTACAATGAGCAGTTCTTC.

The rearrangement joins TRBV28 to TRBJ1-6; 7 bases map to TRBD1. Germline V gene data show CDR1 as MDHEN and CDR2 as SYDVKM. The CDR3 runs to 14 residues. The junction had 5 bases not matched to a gene; V was cut back by 3 bases and J by 9 bases. CDR3 loop: CASSLTGLGSPLHF. The CDR3 DNA follows: TGTGCCAGCAGTTTGACAGGGTTGGGTTCACCCCTCCACTTT.

The V and J genes are TRBV6-5 and TRBJ2-7, with 7 positions matching TRBD1. The J segment lost 5 bases and the V segment lost 8 bases, leaving 15 bases of the junction unmatched. Germline CDR1 MNHEY, CDR2 SVGAGI. CDR3 size: 15 residues. DNA for the CDR3: TGTGCCAGCTGCAAATCACAGGGGTTTAAGGACGAGCAGTACTTC. Protein: CASCKSQGFKDEQYF.

This clone has just a few counts. The V call is TRBV15, the J call TRBJ1-1, with TRBD1 matching over 9 bases. The J segment lost 0 bases and the V segment lost 6 bases, leaving 2 bases of the junction unmatched. The CDR3 sequence is 14 residues long. CDR1 LNHNV and CDR2 YYDKDF come from the germline V gene (reference sequence). The CDR3 DNA reads TGTGCCACCAGGGACAGGGGTTTGAACACTGAAGCTTTCTTT. The encoded protein is CATRDRGLNTEAFF.

V and J are TRBV9 and TRBJ2-3, with 8 bases lining up with TRBD2. The CDR3 runs 16 residues. The ends lost 1 base at V and 5 bases at J; junction bases unmatched: 9. The germline V gene encodes CDR1 SGDLS and CDR2 YYNGEE. This CDR3 is CASSVSVLAGQDTQYF. CDR3 sequence (DNA): TGTGCCAGCAGCGTATCCGTTTTAGCGGGACAAGATACGCAGTATTTT.